This T cell receptor (beta chain) was profiled in a study of metastatic and nonmetastatic thyroid tumors. Every patient underwent thyroid surgery untreated. TCRdb recomputed clones from the PCR reads via MiXCR. The repertoire holds around 25,000 clones, with roughly 25% as singletons. The germline CDR1 and CDR2 sequences are DFQATT and SNEGSKA (reference sequence). The junction had 4 bases not matched to a gene; V was cut back by 1 base and J by 6 bases. The CDR3 sequence is 13 residues long. In this sample, this clone turned up many times. V is TRBV20-1 and J is TRBJ1-1, with TRBD1 matching 8 bases. The sequence was obtained from a female donor with papillary thyroid cancer or a benign thyroid nodule (not recorded which). Some clones in this sample may be carry-over from other donors' samples. The sequencing sample was made of blood. In DNA form, the CDR3 reads TGCAGTGCTAGAGGCGACAGGGGATCTGAAGCTTTCTTT. This translates into CSARGDRGSEAFF.